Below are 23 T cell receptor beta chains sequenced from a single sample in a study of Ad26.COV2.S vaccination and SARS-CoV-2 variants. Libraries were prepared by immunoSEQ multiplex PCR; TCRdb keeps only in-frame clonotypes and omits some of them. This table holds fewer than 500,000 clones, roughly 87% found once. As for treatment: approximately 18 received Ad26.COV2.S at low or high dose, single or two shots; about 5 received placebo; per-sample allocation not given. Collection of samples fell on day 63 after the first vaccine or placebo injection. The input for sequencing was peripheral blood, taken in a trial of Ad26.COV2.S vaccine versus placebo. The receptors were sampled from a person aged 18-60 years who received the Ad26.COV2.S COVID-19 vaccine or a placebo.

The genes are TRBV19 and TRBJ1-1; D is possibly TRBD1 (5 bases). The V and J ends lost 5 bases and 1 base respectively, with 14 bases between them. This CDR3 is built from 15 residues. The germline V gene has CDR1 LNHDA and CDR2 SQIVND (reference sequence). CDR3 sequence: CASSGRGSQNTEAFF. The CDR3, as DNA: TGTGCCAGTAGTGGGAGGGGATCACAGAACACTGAAGCTTTCTTT.

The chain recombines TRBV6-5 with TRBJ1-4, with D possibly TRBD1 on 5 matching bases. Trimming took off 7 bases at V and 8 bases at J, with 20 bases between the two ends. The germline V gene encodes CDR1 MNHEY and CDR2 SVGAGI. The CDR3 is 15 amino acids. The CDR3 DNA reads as TGTGCCAGCACTGGCAGGGCCTCCCGGGAGGAAAAACTGTTTTTT. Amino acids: CASTGRASREEKLFF.

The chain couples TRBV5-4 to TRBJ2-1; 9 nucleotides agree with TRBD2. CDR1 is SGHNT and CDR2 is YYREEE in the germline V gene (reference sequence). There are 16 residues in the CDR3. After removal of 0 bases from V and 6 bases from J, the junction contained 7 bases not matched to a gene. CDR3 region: CASSLGGTSSGNEQFF. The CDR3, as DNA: TGTGCCAGCAGCTTGGGGGGGACTAGCTCCGGCAATGAGCAGTTCTTC.

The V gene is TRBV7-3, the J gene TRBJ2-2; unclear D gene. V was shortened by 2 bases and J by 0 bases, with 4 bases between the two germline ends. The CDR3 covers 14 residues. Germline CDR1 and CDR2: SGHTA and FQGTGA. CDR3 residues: CASSLLPNTGELFF. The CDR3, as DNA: TGTGCCAGCAGCTTATTACCGAACACCGGGGAGCTGTTTTTT. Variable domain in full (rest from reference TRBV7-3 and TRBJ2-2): GAGVSQTPSNKVTEKGKYVELRCDPISGHTALYWYRQSLGQGPEFLIYFQGTGAADDSGLPNDRFFAVRPEGSVSTLKIQRTERGDSAVYLCASSLLPNTGELFFGEGSRLTVL.

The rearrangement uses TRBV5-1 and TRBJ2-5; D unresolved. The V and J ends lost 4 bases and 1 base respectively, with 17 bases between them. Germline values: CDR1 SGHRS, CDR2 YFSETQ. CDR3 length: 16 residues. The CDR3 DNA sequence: TGCGCCAGCAGCCTCCAGCCCTCCGTGCCCCAAGAGACCCAGTACTTC. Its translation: CASSLQPSVPQETQYF.

The CDR3 coding sequence is TGTGCCAGCAGCACCTACTGGGGCTCTTCACCCCTCCACTTT. Its translation: CASSTYWGSSPLHF. The chain couples TRBV6-5 to TRBJ1-6, with a tentative D call TRBD1 (5 bases). The CDR3 runs 14 residues. The V end was cut by 6 bases, the J end by 9 bases, with 15 bases between. Germline V lookup: CDR1 MNHEY, CDR2 SVGAGI.

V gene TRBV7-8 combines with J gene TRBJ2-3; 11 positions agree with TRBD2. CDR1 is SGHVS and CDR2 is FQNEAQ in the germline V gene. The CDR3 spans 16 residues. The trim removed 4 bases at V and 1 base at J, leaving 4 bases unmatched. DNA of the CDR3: TGTGCCAGCAGCTCGCAACTAGCGGGGGGCACAGATACGCAGTATTTT. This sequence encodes CASSSQLAGGTDTQYF.

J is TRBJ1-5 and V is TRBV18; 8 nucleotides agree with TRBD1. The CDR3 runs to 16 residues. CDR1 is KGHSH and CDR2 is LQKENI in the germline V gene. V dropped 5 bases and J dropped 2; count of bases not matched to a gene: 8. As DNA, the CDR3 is TGTGCCAGCTCATTGGGTCAGGACAGGGGCAATCAGCCCCAGCATTTT. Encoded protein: CASSLGQDRGNQPQHF.

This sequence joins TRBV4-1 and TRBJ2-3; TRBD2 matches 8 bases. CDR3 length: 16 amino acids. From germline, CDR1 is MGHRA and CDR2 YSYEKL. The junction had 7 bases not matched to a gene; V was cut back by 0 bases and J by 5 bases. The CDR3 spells CASSQDGGAFGDTQYF. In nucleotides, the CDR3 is TGCGCCAGCAGCCAAGACGGGGGGGCCTTCGGAGATACGCAGTATTTT.

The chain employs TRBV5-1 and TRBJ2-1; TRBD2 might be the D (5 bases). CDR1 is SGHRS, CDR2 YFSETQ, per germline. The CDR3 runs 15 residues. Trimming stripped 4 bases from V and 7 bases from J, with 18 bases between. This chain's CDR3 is CASSASGPRVNEQFF. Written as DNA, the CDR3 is TGCGCCAGCAGCGCCTCTGGCCCGCGGGTGAATGAGCAGTTCTTC. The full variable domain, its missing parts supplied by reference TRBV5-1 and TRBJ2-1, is KAGVTQTPRYLIKTRGQQVTLSCSPISGHRSVSWYQQTPGQGLQFLFEYFSETQRNKGNFPGRFSGRQFSNSRSEMNVSTLELGDSALYLCASSASGPRVNEQFFGPGTRLTVL.

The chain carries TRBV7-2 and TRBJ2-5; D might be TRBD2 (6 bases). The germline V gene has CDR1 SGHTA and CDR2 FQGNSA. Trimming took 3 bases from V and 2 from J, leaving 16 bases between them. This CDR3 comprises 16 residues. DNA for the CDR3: TGTGCCAGCAGCTTCAGAAACCGGGGAGGTCAAGAGACCCAGTACTTC. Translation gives CASSFRNRGGQETQYF.

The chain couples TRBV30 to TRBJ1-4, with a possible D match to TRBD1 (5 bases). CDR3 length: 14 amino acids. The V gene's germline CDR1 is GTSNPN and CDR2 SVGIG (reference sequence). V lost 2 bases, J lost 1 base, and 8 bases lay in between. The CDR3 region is CAWSRGLTNEKLFF. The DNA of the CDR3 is TGTGCCTGGAGTAGGGGCTTAACTAATGAAAAACTGTTTTTT.

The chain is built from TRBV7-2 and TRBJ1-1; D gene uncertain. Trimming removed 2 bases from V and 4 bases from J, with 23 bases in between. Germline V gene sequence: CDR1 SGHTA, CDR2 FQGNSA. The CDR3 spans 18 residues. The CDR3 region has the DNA TGTGCCAGCAGCTTACAGATTTTGGAGGCGCCGGGGATCACTGAAGCTTTCTTT. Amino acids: CASSLQILEAPGITEAFF.

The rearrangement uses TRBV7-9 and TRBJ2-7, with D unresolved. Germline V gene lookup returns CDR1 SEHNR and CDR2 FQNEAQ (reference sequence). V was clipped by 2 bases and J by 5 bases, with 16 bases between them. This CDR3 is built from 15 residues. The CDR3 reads CASSLSARVWHEQYF. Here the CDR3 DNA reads TGTGCCAGCAGCTTATCCGCTAGGGTGTGGCACGAGCAGTACTTC.

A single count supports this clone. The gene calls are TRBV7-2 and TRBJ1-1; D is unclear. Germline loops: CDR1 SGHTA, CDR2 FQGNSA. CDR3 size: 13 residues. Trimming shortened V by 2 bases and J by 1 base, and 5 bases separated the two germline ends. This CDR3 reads CASSLWWNTEAFF. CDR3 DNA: TGTGCCAGCAGCTTATGGTGGAACACTGAAGCTTTCTTT.

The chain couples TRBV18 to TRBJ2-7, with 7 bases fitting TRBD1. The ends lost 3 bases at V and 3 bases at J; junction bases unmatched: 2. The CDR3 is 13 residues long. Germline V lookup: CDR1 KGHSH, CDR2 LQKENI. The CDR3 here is CASSPTGNYEQYV. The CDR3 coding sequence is TGTGCCAGCTCACCGACAGGGAACTACGAGCAGTACGTC.

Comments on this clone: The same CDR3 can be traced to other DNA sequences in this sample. CDR3 coding DNA: TGTGCCAGCAGCTCCGGTGGAGATACGCAGTATTTT. Translation gives CASSSGGDTQYF. V usage is TRBV7-3 and J usage is TRBJ2-3, with D unclear. Germline values: CDR1 SGHTA, CDR2 FQGTGA. Trimming took 4 bases from V and 5 from J, leaving 7 bases between them. This CDR3 region has 12 residues.

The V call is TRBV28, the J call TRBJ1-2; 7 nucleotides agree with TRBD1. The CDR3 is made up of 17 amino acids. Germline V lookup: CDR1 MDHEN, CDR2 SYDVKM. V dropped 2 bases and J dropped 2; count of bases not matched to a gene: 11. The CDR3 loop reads CASSLPTATGSNYGYTF. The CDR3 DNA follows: TGTGCCAGCAGTTTACCTACGGCGACAGGGAGCAACTATGGCTACACCTTC.

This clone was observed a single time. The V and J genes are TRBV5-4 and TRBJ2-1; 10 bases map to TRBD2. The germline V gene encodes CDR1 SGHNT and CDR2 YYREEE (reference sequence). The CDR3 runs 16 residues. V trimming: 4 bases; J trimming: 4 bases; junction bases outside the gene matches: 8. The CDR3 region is CASSTRPSGSYNEQFF. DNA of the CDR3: TGTGCCAGCAGCACCCGCCCTAGCGGGAGTTACAATGAGCAGTTCTTC.

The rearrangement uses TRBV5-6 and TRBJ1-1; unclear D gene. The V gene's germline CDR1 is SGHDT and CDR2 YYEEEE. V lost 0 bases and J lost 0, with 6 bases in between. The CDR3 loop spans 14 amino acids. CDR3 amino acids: CASSLVGLNTEAFF. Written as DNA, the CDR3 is TGTGCCAGCAGCTTGGTGGGTCTGAACACTGAAGCTTTCTTT.

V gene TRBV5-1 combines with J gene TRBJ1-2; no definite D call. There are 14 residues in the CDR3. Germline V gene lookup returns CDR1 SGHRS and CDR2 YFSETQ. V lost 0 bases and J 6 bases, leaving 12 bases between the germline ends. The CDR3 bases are TGCGCCAGCAGCTTGGAGTCCGGCCCTGATGGCTACACCTTC. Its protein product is CASSLESGPDGYTF.

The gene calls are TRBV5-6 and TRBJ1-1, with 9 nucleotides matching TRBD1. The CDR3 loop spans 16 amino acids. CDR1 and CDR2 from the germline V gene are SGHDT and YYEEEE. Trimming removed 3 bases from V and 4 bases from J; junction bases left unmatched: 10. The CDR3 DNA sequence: TGTGCCAGCAGCTCCCTCACGACAGGGGGAGGCACTGAAGCTTTCTTT. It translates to CASSSLTTGGGTEAFF.

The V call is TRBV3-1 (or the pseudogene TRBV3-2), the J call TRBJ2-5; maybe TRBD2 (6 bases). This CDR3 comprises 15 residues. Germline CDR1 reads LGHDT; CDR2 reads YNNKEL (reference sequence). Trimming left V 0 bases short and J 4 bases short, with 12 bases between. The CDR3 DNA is TGTGCCAGCAGCCAAGACATACACGGGGGAGAGACCCAGTACTTC. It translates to CASSQDIHGGETQYF.